The rows below give T cell receptor beta chains drawn from one sample of a study of cytomegalovirus exposure and HLA in healthy donors. Profiling relied on immunoSEQ multiplex PCR, and the TCRdb table lists in-frame clones only, not all of them. Of 200,000 or so clones listed, 70% to 80% were seen once; the top ten hold approximately 2%. The sequencing sample was made of PBMCs. The receptors here all came from a woman between 25 and 40 years old in good health and CMV-seropositive. CDR3s include the opening cysteine and the closing phenylalanine or tryptophan. A D gene is named only where the DNA matches it firmly. Only part of the rows carry a size: once, few, many, or a class if the clone is expanded.

CDR3 protein: CASTTENIQYF
CDR3 DNA: TGTGCCAGCACCACAGAAAACATTCAGTACTTC
D gene: .
V gene: TRBV2
J gene: TRBJ2-4
clone size: .

CDR3 protein: CAWSKSSYNEQFF
CDR3 DNA: TGTGCCTGGAGTAAGAGCTCCTACAATGAGCAGTTCTTC
D gene: .
V gene: TRBV30
J gene: TRBJ2-1
clone size: .

CDR3 protein: CASSLGRDRASYEQYF
CDR3 DNA: TGTGCCAGCAGCTTAGGAAGAGACAGGGCGTCCTACGAGCAGTACTTC
D gene: TRBD1
V gene: TRBV5-4
J gene: TRBJ2-7
clone size: .

CDR3 protein: CASSGWGGGETQYF
CDR3 DNA: TGTGCCAGTAGTGGGTGGGGGGGAGGAGAGACCCAGTACTTC
D gene: TRBD2
V gene: TRBV19
J gene: TRBJ2-5
clone size: .

CDR3 protein: CASSLVASGQETQYF
CDR3 DNA: TGCGCCAGCAGCTTGGTAGCTAGCGGGCAAGAGACCCAGTACTTC
D gene: TRBD2
V gene: TRBV5-1
J gene: TRBJ2-5
clone size: .

CDR3 protein: CASSFQRGGDTQYF
CDR3 DNA: TGTGCCAGCAGCTTCCAGCGGGGGGGGGATACGCAGTATTTT
D gene: TRBD2
V gene: TRBV7-2
J gene: TRBJ2-3
clone size: .

CDR3 protein: CASSQERREEQYF
CDR3 DNA: TGTGCCAGCAGCCAAGAGAGGCGGGAAGAGCAGTACTTC
D gene: .
V gene: TRBV4-2
J gene: TRBJ2-7
clone size: .

CDR3 protein: CASSPKRDRGYYNEQFF
CDR3 DNA: TGTGCCAGCAGTCCCAAACGGGACAGGGGATACTACAATGAGCAGTTCTTC
D gene: TRBD1
V gene: TRBV25-1
J gene: TRBJ2-1
clone size: .

CDR3 protein: CASSRTGTYEQYF
CDR3 DNA: TGTGCCAGCAGTAGGACAGGCACCTACGAGCAGTACTTC
D gene: TRBD1
V gene: TRBV27
J gene: TRBJ2-7
clone size: .

CDR3 protein: CASGDRGRNTEAFF
CDR3 DNA: TGTGCCAGCGGGGACAGGGGAAGGAACACTGAAGCTTTCTTT
D gene: TRBD1
V gene: TRBV6-1
J gene: TRBJ1-1
clone size: .

CDR3 protein: CASSWDRGWGTEAFF
CDR3 DNA: TGTGCCAGCAGCTGGGACAGGGGCTGGGGAACTGAAGCTTTCTTT
D gene: TRBD1
V gene: TRBV14
J gene: TRBJ1-1
clone size: .

CDR3 protein: CASYIAPGQGVGETQYF
CDR3 DNA: TGTGCCAGCTATATCGCCCCGGGACAGGGAGTTGGTGAGACCCAGTACTTC
D gene: TRBD1
V gene: TRBV2
J gene: TRBJ2-5
clone size: .

CDR3 protein: CASSFGSDTEAFF
CDR3 DNA: TGTGCCAGCAGCTTCGGTTCGGACACTGAAGCTTTCTTT
D gene: .
V gene: TRBV7-3
J gene: TRBJ1-1
clone size: once

CDR3 protein: CASSFRTGDYGYTF
CDR3 DNA: TGTGCCAGCAGCTTTAGGACAGGGGACTATGGCTACACCTTC
D gene: TRBD1
V gene: TRBV7-9
J gene: TRBJ1-2
clone size: .

CDR3 protein: CASSPDRGRVNEQYF
CDR3 DNA: TGTGCCAGCTCACCCGACAGGGGGCGCGTGAACGAGCAGTACTTC
D gene: TRBD1
V gene: TRBV18
J gene: TRBJ2-7
clone size: few

CDR3 protein: CASSFDPRNYGYTF
CDR3 DNA: TGTGCCAGCAGCTTCGACCCGAGGAACTATGGCTACACCTTC
D gene: .
V gene: TRBV7-2
J gene: TRBJ1-2
clone size: .